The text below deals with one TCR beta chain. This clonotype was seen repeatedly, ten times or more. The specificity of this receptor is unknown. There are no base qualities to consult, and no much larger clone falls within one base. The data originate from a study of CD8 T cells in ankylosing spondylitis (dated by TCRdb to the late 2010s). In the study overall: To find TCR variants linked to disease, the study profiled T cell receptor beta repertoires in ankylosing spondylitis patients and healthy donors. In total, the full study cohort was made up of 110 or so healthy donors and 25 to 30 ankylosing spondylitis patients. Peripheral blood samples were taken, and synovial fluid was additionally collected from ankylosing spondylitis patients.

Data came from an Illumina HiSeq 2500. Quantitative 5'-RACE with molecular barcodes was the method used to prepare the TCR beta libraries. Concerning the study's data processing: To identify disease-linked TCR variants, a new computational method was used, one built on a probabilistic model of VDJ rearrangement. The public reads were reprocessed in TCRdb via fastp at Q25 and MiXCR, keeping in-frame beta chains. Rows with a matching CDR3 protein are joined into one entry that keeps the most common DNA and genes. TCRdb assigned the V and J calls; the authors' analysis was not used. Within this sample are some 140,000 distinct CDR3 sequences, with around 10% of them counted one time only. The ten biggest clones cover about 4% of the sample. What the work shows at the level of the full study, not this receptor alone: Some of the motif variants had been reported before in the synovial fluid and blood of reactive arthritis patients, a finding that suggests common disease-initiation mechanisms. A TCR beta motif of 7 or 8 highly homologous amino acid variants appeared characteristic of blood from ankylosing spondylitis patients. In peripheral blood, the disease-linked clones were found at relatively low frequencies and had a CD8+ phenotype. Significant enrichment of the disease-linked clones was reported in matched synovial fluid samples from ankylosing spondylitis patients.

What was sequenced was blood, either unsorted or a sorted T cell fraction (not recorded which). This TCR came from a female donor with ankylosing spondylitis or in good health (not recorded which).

The nucleotide sequence reads as follows: TGTGCCAGCAGCCAAGTGGCCTTAACCTCCTACGAGCAGTACTTC. Translated, this is CASSQVALTSYEQYF. The receptor chain draws on TRBV3-1 and TRBJ2-7, with no reliable assignment of the D segment. V is reduced by 1 base and J by 0 bases, leaving a spacing of 10 bases between them. As encoded in the germline V gene (reference sequence), CDR1 is LGHDT while CDR2 is YNNKEL. The CDR3, from cysteine to phenylalanine, totals 15 residues. Only CDR3 DNA remains: 45 bases, in frame from the first base.